Each of the 2 T cell receptor beta chains below was sequenced from the same sample in a study of blood T cell repertoires in COVID-19. The repertoire was sequenced with immunoSEQ multiplex PCR; TCRdb's copy has only in-frame clones and lacks some. The sample has a few hundred thousand clones, around nine tenths seen once. The material sequenced was peripheral blood. The source is a woman between 40 and 50 years old who had recovered from COVID-19.

This clone was found once. The CDR3, as DNA: TGTGCCTGCCAAAGCGGGAGTTGGGTTAGGACAGATACGCAGTATTTT. As protein: CACQSGSWVRTDTQYF. V usage is TRBV30 and J usage is TRBJ2-3; 8 nucleotides align to TRBD2. The CDR3 totals 16 residues. V dropped 6 bases and J dropped 3; count of bases not matched to a gene: 14. Germline-derived CDR1 and CDR2 are GTSNPN and SVGIG (reference sequence).

This chain links TRBV19 with TRBJ2-2; TRBD2 agrees at 13 bases. Looked up from germline, CDR1 is LNHDA and CDR2 is SQIVND (reference sequence). J gave up 4 bases and V 4 bases, and 9 bases lay outside the gene matches. This CDR3 region has 18 residues. The CDR3 protein is CASSKLAGGPSGTGELFF. CDR3 nucleotides: TGTGCCAGTAGTAAACTAGCGGGAGGGCCCTCGGGCACCGGGGAGCTGTTTTTT. Full variable domain (missing parts from reference TRBV19 and TRBJ2-2): DGGITQSPKYLFRKEGQNVTLSCEQNLNHDAMYWYRQDPGQGLRLIYYSQIVNDFQKGDIAEGYSVSREKKESFPLTVTSAQKNPTAFYLCASSKLAGGPSGTGELFFGEGSRLTVL.